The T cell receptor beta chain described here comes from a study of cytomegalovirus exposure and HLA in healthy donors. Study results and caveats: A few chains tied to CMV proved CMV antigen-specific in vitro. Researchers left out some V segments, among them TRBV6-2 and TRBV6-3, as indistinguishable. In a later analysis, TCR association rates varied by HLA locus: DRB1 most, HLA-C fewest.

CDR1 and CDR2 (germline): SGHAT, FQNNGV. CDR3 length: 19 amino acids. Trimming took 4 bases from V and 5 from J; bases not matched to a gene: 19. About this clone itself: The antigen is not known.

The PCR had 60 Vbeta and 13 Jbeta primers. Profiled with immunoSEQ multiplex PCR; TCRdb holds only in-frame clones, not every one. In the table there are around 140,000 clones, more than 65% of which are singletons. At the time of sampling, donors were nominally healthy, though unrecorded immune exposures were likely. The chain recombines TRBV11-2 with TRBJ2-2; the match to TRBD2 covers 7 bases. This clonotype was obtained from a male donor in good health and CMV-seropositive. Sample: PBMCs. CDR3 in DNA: TGTGCCAGCAGCTCGCCGCTGGGCGGGGGAGGAGATGGGACCGGGGAGCTGTTTTTT. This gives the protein CASSSPLGGGGDGTGELFF.